This TCR beta chain was sequenced for a study of blood T cells in healthy people across ages. Germline CDR1 is SGHKS and CDR2 is YYEKEE (reference sequence). The CDR3 contains 13 residues. Sample-barcoded 5' priming and a J-beta primer mix drove a second PCR of roughly 6 to 12 cycles. TCRdb processed the 5' RACE reads anew with MiXCR; each CDR3 protein has one entry. The sample lists about 1,800,000 distinct CDR3 sequences, under 30% occurring once. The total RNA that was extracted per sample amounted to at least 5.5 micrograms. A remark on this clonotype: This may stem from a read error, because a much larger clone lies one nucleotide away.

The clonotype comes from a woman aged 30 to 39 in good health. The sequenced sample was blood. The rearrangement uses TRBV5-5 and TRBJ1-1; 8 bases fit TRBD1. The CDR3 nucleotides are TGTGCCAGCGGACGACAGGGGAACAATGAAGCTTTCTTT. This codes for CASGRQGNNEAFF.